This TCR beta chain derives from a study of metastatic and nonmetastatic thyroid tumors. Across the study: Repertoire comparisons spanned blood and tumor or nodule tissue from malignant and benign thyroid patients.

From the PCR reads, TCRdb re-called clones with MiXCR. Here the sample spans 45,000 to 50,000 clones, approximately 26% being singletons. CDR1 WSHSY and CDR2 SAAADI come from the germline V gene. Trimming stripped 5 bases from V and 0 bases from J, with 8 bases between. The CDR3 is made up of 14 amino acids. This clone was recorded many times. Its specificity is unknown. Study-wide results and caveats: Reportedly, malignant thyroid tumors had significantly higher TCR beta diversity than benign nodules, in blood and tumor.

Until they underwent thyroid surgery, no patient had received any treatment. The sequence was obtained from a male donor with papillary thyroid cancer or a benign thyroid nodule (not recorded which). Some clones in this sample may be carry-over from other donors' samples. This chain uses TRBV10-2 with TRBJ1-3; the D gene is possibly TRBD1 (5 bases). Sequencing was performed on blood. CDR3 region: CASSSQGSGNTIYF. CDR3 bases: TGCGCCAGCAGTTCTCAGGGCTCTGGAAACACCATATATTTT.